This TCR beta chain derives from a study of human T cells and chemical hapten exposure. At the level of the study: Across the whole study, which lasted roughly 24 weeks, patients were given diphenylcyclopropenone on the scalp once a week.

Trimming at V came to 2 bases and at J to 6 bases, leaving 9 bases not matched to a gene. This CDR3 is built from 17 residues. This clonotype was seen only a few times. Its specificity is unknown. Study findings and constraints: Because they had alopecia, donors may respond immunologically unlike healthy people. It was expanded TCRs that formed significantly more large CDR3 similarity clusters than controls did.

Time point: pre-sensitization, week 0. The treatment denotes: therapeutic diphenylcyclopropenone sensitization with weekly scalp DPC. Individual cDNA molecules (in the library) carried attached unique molecular identifiers. MiXCR, applied by TCRdb to the RACE reads, yields one record per CDR3 protein. Seen here are about 80,000 distinct CDR3 sequences, about 15% observed once, and the top ten hold about 4.6%. The source is a woman in her fifties or sixties with alopecia areata. Some clones in this sample may be carry-over from other donors' samples. This material consisted of whole blood, taken in connection with sensitization to the hapten diphenylcyclopropenone (DPC). The chain recombines TRBV12-3 or TRBV12-4 with TRBJ2-2, with 10 bases lining up with TRBD2. The CDR3 region is CASSLIALAGVAGELFF. The CDR3 DNA sequence: TGTGCCAGCAGTTTAATCGCGCTAGCGGGAGTGGCCGGGGAGCTGTTTTTT.